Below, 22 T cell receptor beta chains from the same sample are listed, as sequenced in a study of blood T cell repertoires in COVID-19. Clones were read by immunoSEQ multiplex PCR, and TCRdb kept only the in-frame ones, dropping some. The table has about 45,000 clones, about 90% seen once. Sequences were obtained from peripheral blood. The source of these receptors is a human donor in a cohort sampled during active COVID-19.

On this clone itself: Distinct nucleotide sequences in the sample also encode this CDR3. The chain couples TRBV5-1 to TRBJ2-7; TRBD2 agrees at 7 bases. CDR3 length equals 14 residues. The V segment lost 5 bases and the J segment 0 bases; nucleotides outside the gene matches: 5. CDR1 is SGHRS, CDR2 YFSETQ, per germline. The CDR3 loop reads CASSLGGTSYEQYF. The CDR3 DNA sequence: TGCGCCAGCAGTCTCGGGGGGACCTCCTACGAGCAGTACTTC.

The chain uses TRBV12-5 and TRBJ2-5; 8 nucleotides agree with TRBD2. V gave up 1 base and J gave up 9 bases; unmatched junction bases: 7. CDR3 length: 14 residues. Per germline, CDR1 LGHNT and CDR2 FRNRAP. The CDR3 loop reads CASGLEAGAHPQYF. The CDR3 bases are TGTGCTAGTGGTTTGGAAGCGGGGGCGCACCCCCAGTACTTC.

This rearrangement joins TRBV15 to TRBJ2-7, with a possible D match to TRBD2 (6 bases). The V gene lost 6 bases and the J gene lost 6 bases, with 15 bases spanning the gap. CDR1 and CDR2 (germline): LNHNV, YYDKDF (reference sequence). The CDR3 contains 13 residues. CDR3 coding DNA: TGTGCCACCAGAGGGTCCCTGGGGGGCGAGCAGTACTTC. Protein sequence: CATRGSLGGEQYF.

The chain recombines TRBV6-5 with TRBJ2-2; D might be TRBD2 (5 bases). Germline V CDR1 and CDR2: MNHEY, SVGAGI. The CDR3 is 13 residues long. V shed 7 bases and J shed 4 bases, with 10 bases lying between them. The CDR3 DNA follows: TGTGCCAGCACCTCCGGAGGCACCGGGGAGCTGTTTTTT. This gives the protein CASTSGGTGELFF.

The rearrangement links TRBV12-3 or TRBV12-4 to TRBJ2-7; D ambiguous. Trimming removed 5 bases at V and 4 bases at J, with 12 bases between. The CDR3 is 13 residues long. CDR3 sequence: CASSADSAYEQYF. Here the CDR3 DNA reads TGTGCCAGCAGTGCAGACTCTGCTTACGAGCAGTACTTC.

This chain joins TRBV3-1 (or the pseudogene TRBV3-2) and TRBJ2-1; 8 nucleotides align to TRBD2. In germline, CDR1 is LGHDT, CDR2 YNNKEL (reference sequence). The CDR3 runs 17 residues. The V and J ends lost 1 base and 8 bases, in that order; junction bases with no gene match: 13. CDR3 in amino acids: CASSQARGAGEGDEQFF. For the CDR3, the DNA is TGTGCCAGCAGCCAAGCCCGGGGAGCGGGGGAGGGCGATGAGCAGTTCTTC.

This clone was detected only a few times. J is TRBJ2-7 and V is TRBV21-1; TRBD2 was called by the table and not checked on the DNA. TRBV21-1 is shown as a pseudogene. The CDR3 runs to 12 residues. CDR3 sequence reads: CASSKDYYEQYF. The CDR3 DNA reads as TGTGCCAGCAGCAAAGACTACTACGAGCAGTACTTC.

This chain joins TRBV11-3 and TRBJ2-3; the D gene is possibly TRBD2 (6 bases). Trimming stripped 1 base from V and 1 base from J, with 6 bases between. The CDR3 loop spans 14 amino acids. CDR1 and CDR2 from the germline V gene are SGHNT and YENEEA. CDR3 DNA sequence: TGTGCCAGCAGCTTAGGGGGGGGCACAGATACGCAGTATTTT. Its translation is CASSLGGGTDTQYF.

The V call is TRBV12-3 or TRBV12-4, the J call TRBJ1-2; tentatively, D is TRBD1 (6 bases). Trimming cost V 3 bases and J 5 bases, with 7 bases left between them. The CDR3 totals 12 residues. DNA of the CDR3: TGTGCCAGCAGTTTTCAGGGGTATGGCTACACCTTC. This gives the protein CASSFQGYGYTF.

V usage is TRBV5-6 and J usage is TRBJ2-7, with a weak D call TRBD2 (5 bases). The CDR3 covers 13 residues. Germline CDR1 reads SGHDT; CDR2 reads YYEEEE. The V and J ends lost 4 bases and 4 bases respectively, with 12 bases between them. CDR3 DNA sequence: TGTGCCAGCAGCCCTGGACGGGGTTACGAGCAGTACTTC. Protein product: CASSPGRGYEQYF.

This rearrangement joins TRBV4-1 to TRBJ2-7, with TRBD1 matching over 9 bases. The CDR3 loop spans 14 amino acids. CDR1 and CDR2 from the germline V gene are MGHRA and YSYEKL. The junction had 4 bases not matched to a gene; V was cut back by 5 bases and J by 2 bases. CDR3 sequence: CASSVQGATYEQYF. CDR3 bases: TGCGCCAGCAGCGTACAGGGGGCGACCTACGAGCAGTACTTC.

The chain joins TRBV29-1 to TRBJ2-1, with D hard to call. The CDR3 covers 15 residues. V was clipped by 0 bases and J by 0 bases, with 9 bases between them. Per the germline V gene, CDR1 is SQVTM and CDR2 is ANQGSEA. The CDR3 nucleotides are TGCAGCGTTGAAGATGAGAGATCCTCCTACAATGAGCAGTTCTTC. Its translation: CSVEDERSSYNEQFF.

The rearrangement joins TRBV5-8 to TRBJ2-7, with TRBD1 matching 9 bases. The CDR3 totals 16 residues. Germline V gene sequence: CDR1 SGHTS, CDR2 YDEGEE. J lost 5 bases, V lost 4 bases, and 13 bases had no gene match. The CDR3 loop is CASSMTGTGNLHEQYF. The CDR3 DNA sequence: TGTGCCAGCAGCATGACCGGGACAGGGAACTTGCACGAGCAGTACTTC.

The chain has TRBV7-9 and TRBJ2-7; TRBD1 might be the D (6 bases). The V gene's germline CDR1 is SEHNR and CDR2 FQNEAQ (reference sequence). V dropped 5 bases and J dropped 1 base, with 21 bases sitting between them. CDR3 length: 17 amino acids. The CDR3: CASSPRDNELISYEQYF. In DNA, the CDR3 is TGTGCCAGCAGCCCACGGGACAACGAATTGATATCCTACGAGCAGTACTTC. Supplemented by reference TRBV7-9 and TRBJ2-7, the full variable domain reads DTGVSQNPRHKITKRGQNVTFRCDPISEHNRLYWYRQTLGQGPEFLTYFQNEAQLEKSRLLSDRFSAERPKGSFSTLEIQRTEQGDSAMYLCASSPRDNELISYEQYFGPGTRLTVT.

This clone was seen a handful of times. In DNA, the CDR3 is TGTGCCAGCAGTTACTCAAGGACTAGCGGGGGGGTGTACCAAGAGACCCAGTACTTC. The encoded protein is CASSYSRTSGGVYQETQYF. This chain connects TRBV6-2 or TRBV6-3 to TRBJ2-5; 15 bases map to TRBD2. CDR1 and CDR2 from the germline V gene are MNHEY and SVGEGT. V trimming: 0 bases; J trimming: 0 bases; junction bases outside the gene matches: 5. The CDR3 length is 19 residues.

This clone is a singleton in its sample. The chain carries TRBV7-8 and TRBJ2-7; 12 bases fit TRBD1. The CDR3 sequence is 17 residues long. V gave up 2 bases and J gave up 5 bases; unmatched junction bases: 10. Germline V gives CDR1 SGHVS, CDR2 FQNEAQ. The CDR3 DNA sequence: TGTGCCAGCAGCTTACGGGACAGGGGGCAACTAACGAACGAGCAGTACTTC. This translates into CASSLRDRGQLTNEQYF. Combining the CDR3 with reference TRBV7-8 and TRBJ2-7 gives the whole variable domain GAGVSQSPRYKVAKRGQDVALRCDPISGHVSLFWYQQALGQGPEFLTYFQNEAQLDKSGLPSDRFFAERPEGSVSTLKIQRTQQEDSAVYLCASSLRDRGQLTNEQYFGPGTRLTVT.

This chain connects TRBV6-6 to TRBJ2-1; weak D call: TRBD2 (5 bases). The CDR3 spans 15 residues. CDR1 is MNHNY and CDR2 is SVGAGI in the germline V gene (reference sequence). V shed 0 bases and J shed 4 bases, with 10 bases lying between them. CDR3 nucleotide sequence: TGTGCCAGCAGTTACTCTAGTGGACTGTACAATGAGCAGTTCTTC. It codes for CASSYSSGLYNEQFF.

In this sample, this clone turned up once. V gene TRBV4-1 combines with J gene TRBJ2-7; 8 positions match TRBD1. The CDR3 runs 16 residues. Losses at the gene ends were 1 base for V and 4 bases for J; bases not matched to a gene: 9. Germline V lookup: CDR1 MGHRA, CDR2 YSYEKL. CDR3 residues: CASSQVGSRGRYEQYF. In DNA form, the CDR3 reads TGCGCCAGCAGCCAAGTAGGTTCCAGGGGGCGATACGAGCAGTACTTC.

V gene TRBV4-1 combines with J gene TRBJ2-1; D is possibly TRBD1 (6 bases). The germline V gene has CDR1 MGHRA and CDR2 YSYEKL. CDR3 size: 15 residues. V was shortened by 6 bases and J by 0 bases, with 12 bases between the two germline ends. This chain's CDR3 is CASSPDSSSYNEQFF. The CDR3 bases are TGCGCCAGCAGTCCGGACAGCAGCTCCTACAATGAGCAGTTCTTC.

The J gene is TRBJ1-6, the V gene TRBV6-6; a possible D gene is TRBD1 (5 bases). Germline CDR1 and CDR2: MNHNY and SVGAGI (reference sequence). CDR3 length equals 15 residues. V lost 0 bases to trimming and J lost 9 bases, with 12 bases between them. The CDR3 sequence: CASSYSVQDTSPLHF. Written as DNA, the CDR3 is TGTGCCAGCAGTTACTCAGTCCAGGACACTTCACCCCTCCACTTT.

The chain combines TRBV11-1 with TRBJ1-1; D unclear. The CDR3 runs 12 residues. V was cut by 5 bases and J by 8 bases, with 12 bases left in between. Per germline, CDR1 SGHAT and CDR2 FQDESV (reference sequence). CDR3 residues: CASSANRLEAFF. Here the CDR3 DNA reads TGTGCCAGCAGCGCAAATCGGTTGGAAGCTTTCTTT.

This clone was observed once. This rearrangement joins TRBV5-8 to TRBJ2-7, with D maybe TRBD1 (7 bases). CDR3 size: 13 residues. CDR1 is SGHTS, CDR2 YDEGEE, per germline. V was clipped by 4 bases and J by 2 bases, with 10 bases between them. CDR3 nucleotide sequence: TGTGCCAGCAGCGCGGGACAGCCCTACGAGCAGTACTTC. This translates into CASSAGQPYEQYF.